This T cell receptor beta chain was captured by sequencing in a study of post-analysis software for immune sequencing data. Study-level information: Relapsing-remitting, secondary progressive and progressive-relapsing multiple sclerosis were all included among the disease courses. Whole-study results and caveats: Controls had significantly higher normalized Chao1 diversity than multiple sclerosis patients. In patients, TRBV5-6, TRBV5-1 and TRBV20-1 belonged to four or five TRBV segments found more frequently than in controls.

On this clonotype: The antigen is undetermined. One base away lies a much larger clone, so this may be a sequencing read error.

The CDR3 has 14 residues. Germline loops: CDR1 SQVTM, CDR2 ANQGSEA. TCR beta libraries were prepared from cDNA with unique molecular identifiers. Around 460,000 cDNA molecules came from about 1 to 10 million T cells. MiXCR was run by TCRdb on the PCR reads, yielding one entry per CDR3 protein. Counted here are 750,000 to 900,000 distinct CDR3 sequences, 46% occurring once; the ten biggest clones make up 4.9%. The chain couples TRBV29-1 to TRBJ2-1, with D tentatively TRBD2 (5 bases). Sequencing used blood. The sequence came from a girl between 10 and 17 years old with multiple sclerosis. The DNA for the CDR3 is TGCAGCGTTGTGGGGAGTAGCTCCTACAATGAGCGGTTCTTC. This encodes CSVVGSSSYNERFF.